Listed below are T cell receptor beta chains from one sample, sequenced in a study of T cell responses to AZD1222 COVID-19 vaccine. This table comes from immunoSEQ multiplex PCR, and its TCRdb copy is limited to in-frame clones, with some not included. The sample lists some 120,000 clones, approximately 89% occurring once. The sample in question was peripheral blood, obtained on day 0 of AZD1222 vaccination. The origin of the receptors is an adult in good health. Both conserved end residues are part of each CDR3. D genes are given only for firm matches. Rows give clone size only sometimes, using once, few, many, or a class for an expanded clone.

j_call v_call clone_size d_call cdr3_aa cdr3_nt
TRBJ1-5 TRBV7-8 NA NA CASSLEGQPQHF TGTGCCAGCAGCTTGGAGGGGCAGCCCCAGCATTTT
TRBJ1-3 TRBV9 once NA CASSVEGNTIYF TGTGCCAGCAGCGTTGAGGGAAACACCATATATTTT
TRBJ1-2 TRBV29-1 NA NA CSVTLGSDYGYTF TGCAGCGTTACTTTGGGATCGGACTATGGCTACACCTTC
TRBJ1-1 TRBV28 NA NA CASSSPPVNTEAFF TGTGCCAGCAGTTCCCCCCCGGTGAACACTGAAGCTTTCTTT
TRBJ1-5 TRBV19 NA NA CASSTQGKGSNQPQHF TGTGCCAGTAGTACTCAGGGGAAGGGGAGCAATCAGCCCCAGCATTTT
TRBJ2-3 TRBV4-2 NA NA CASSQGSAGDTQYF TGTGCCAGCAGCCAGGGTTCAGCAGGTGATACGCAGTATTTT
TRBJ1-1 TRBV5-4 NA NA CASRKQGRGDTEAFF TGTGCCAGCAGGAAACAGGGCAGGGGCGACACTGAAGCTTTCTTT
TRBJ1-3 TRBV12-3/TRBV12-4 NA NA CARGSGNTIYF TGTGCCAGAGGATCCGGAAACACCATATATTTT
TRBJ1-2 TRBV7-2 NA NA CASSLWERNYGYTF TGTGCCAGCAGCCTCTGGGAACGGAACTATGGCTACACCTTC
TRBJ2-7 TRBV5-6 NA NA CASSWDTSYEQYF TGTGCCAGCAGCTGGGACACCTCCTACGAGCAGTACTTC
TRBJ1-1 TRBV12-3/TRBV12-4 NA NA CASSFTVGTEAFF TGTGCCAGCAGTTTCACAGTGGGCACTGAAGCTTTCTTT
TRBJ1-5 TRBV30 once TRBD1 CAWRRRTGGLGNQPQHF TGTGCCTGGAGACGTAGGACAGGGGGCCTGGGCAATCAGCCCCAGCATTTT
TRBJ2-7 TRBV2 NA TRBD2 CASIPGTTYEQYF TGTGCCAGCATCCCCGGGACTACCTACGAGCAGTACTTC
TRBJ1-2 TRBV28 few TRBD1 CASSLAGGYGYTF TGTGCCAGCAGTTTAGCAGGGGGCTATGGCTACACCTTC
TRBJ1-2 TRBV28 few NA CASSLDSTERYGYTF TGTGCCAGCAGTTTAGACAGCACGGAAAGATATGGCTACACCTTC
TRBJ2-2 TRBV3-1/TRBV3-2 few NA CASRTSRNTGELFF TGTGCCAGCAGAACGAGCCGAAACACCGGGGAGCTGTTTTTT
TRBJ2-3 TRBV3-1/TRBV3-2 NA TRBD2 CASSQGLAASTDTQYF TGTGCCAGCAGCCAGGGACTAGCGGCTAGCACAGATACGCAGTATTTT
TRBJ2-5 TRBV24-1 NA NA CATRSSEPGTQYF TGTGCCACCAGATCTAGCGAACCGGGGACCCAGTACTTC
TRBJ2-7 TRBV7-8 NA TRBD1 CASSSQTGEYEQYF TGTGCCAGCAGCTCCCAGACAGGGGAGTACGAGCAGTACTTC
TRBJ1-6 TRBV5-1 few NA CASSLETGLRNSPLHF TGCGCCAGCAGCTTGGAAACCGGGCTTAGGAATTCACCCCTCCACTTT
TRBJ1-2 TRBV5-1 NA NA CASSLGQGRDGYTF TGCGCCAGCAGCTTGGGCCAGGGTAGAGATGGCTACACCTTC
TRBJ1-5 TRBV30 NA TRBD1 CAWRETGGNQPQHF TGTGCCTGGAGGGAGACAGGGGGCAATCAGCCCCAGCATTTT
TRBJ1-5 TRBV10-1 few TRBD1 CASSGTGGNQPQHF TGCGCCAGCTCCGGGACAGGGGGCAATCAGCCCCAGCATTTT
TRBJ1-5 TRBV19 NA NA CASSGGASQPQHF TGTGCCAGTAGTGGGGGAGCAAGCCAGCCCCAGCATTTT
TRBJ1-2 TRBV29-1 NA NA CSVASRQANSYGYTF TGCAGCGTTGCTTCAAGACAGGCTAATTCCTATGGCTACACCTTC
TRBJ1-1 TRBV5-1 NA NA CASSVVGNTEAFF TGCGCCAGCAGCGTGGTCGGGAACACTGAAGCTTTCTTT
TRBJ1-6 TRBV3-1/TRBV3-2 NA TRBD1 CASSQEGTGGTPLHF TGTGCCAGCAGCCAAGAGGGGACAGGGGGTACACCCCTCCACTTT
TRBJ2-7 TRBV15 NA TRBD2 CATSRDPSGSYEQYF TGTGCCACCAGCAGAGACCCTAGCGGGAGTTACGAGCAGTACTTC
TRBJ1-4 TRBV3-1/TRBV3-2 NA NA CASSQGQGFPPTNEKLFF TGTGCCAGCAGCCAAGGACAAGGGTTCCCTCCAACTAATGAAAAACTGTTTTTT
TRBJ2-1 TRBV5-5 NA TRBD1 CASSSPTGATNEQFF TGTGCCAGCAGCTCCCCGACAGGGGCGACCAATGAGCAGTTCTTC
TRBJ1-5 TRBV7-2 few NA CASSPMWDGNQPQHF TGTGCCAGCAGCCCAATGTGGGATGGCAATCAGCCCCAGCATTTT
TRBJ1-5 TRBV28 NA TRBD1 CASSLSGGQGFSNQPQHF TGTGCCAGCAGTTTATCAGGGGGACAGGGTTTTAGCAATCAGCCCCAGCATTTT
TRBJ2-1 TRBV2 once TRBD2 CASKEREGNEQFF TGTGCCAGCAAGGAGCGGGAGGGTAATGAGCAGTTCTTC
TRBJ2-5 TRBV5-8 once NA CASSLGARGRETQYF TGTGCCAGCAGCTTGGGGGCCAGGGGAAGAGAGACCCAGTACTTC
TRBJ2-7 TRBV28 NA NA CASSSPSLVTYEQYF TGTGCCAGCAGTTCGCCCTCACTTGTTACCTACGAGCAGTACTTC
TRBJ2-1 TRBV19 NA NA CASSPRTNTNRYNEQFF TGTGCCAGTAGTCCCAGGACTAACACAAATCGATACAATGAGCAGTTCTTC
TRBJ2-7 TRBV5-4 NA TRBD1 CASSSVTDRGRYEQYF TGTGCCAGCAGTTCTGTAACGGACAGGGGGCGCTACGAGCAGTACTTC